Reported below is one T cell receptor beta chain. No cognate antigen has been identified for it. Qualities for individual bases were not recorded, and no much larger clone is one base off. The sample's time point label is to be understood as: baseline before first vaccination. The vaccinee samples were drawn from two UK trials, COV001 and COV002, one of which was a single-blind randomized controlled phase 2/3 trial testing AZD1222 (ChAdOx1 nCoV-19) in healthy adults. For TCRbeta chain sequencing, PBMC samples were collected from trial participants at day 0 and at day 28 after the second dose. V trim: 4 bases; J trim: 4 bases; unmatched bases: 5. The germline V gene (reference sequence) yields GTSNPN for CDR1 and SVGIG for CDR2. The CDR3 holds 13 amino acids from the cysteine to the phenylalanine. Only the CDR3 part of the read is kept: 39 bases, read in frame from the first base. This record comes from a study of T cell responses to AZD1222 COVID-19 vaccine (TCRdb year 2021). At the level of the whole study: AZD1222 recipients whose second dose came at about 4 weeks and those whose second dose came at about 12 weeks were combined into one group, since spike-specific TCR depth and breadth did not differ between the two schedules. A total of approximately 250 trial participants underwent TCR sequencing, of whom under 220 had received two doses of AZD1222 and about 25 had received two doses of the MenACWY control vaccine. Trial participants were enrolled into age subgroups of 18-55, 56-69 and 70-plus years, which contained 148, 28 and 57 TCR-sequenced participants, respectively.

The CDR3 regions of human TCRbeta chains were analyzed by immunosequencing. Per the source publication's procedure: TCRs in the repertoires were compared against a reference library of SARS-CoV-2-specific TCRs that had been generated with the MIRA antigen-specificity platform. Breadth meant the fraction of unique TCRs that were SARS-CoV-2-associated, whereas depth meant the fraction of total T cells that were SARS-CoV-2-associated. Each spike-specific TCR was assigned to its reactive spike region and to a CD4 or CD8 class using the MIRA data. Log10-transformed breadth and depth values were compared by one-way ANOVA with Sidak's multiple comparisons tests. Imported from immuneACCESS, the table was reduced by TCRdb to in-frame sequences with V and J called. These copies leave out some clones; in studies compared against another copy, an unresolved V gene accounts for under half, and the cause of the remainder is not known. V and J calls and clone size are as listed in that table; D and trimming were resolved from the DNA. The sample table lists 130,000 to 150,000 clones, 80% to 90% of them with a count of one. Roughly 1.5% of the sample comes from the top ten.

Here is what the overall study found, with its caveats: A significant rise in spike-specific TCR breadth and depth was observed after two AZD1222 doses relative to day 0 and relative to MenACWY recipients. Most participants were white British and females outnumbered males, and the authors suggested that clonal diversity may have been underestimated. No day 14 peak-response samples were available, so repertoires were characterized only after the peak T cell response. Vaccine-associated CD4 TCRs spanned the whole spike protein, with dominant responses in regions 160-218 and 743-854. In the small 56-69-year group, the increase in depth fell short of significance, most likely because of low power. Conclusions about previously exposed vaccinees were limited because only five to seven AZD1222 recipients were SARS-CoV-2 seropositive at baseline. Nearly half of unique spike-specific TCRs reportedly recognized epitopes outside regions mutated in the B.1.351 and B.1.1.7 variants.

The receptor's source is an adult in good health. The chain employs TRBV30 and TRBJ2-7, with 9 central nucleotides matching TRBD2. The sequencing used peripheral blood, collected on day 0 of AZD1222 vaccination. The CDR3 has the sequence CAWTRGGGYEQYF. The sequenced DNA is TGTGCCTGGACCCGCGGGGGGGGATACGAGCAGTACTTC.